Listed here is a single T cell receptor (beta chain). Its target is unknown. Each CDR3 protein gets one entry after TCRdb re-called the RT-PCR reads with MiXCR. The sample shows approximately 290,000 distinct CDR3 sequences, 20% to 25% of them seen only once. The record originates from a study of response to subunit inactivated influenza vaccine. The study's findings and limits: Authors suggested each seasonal influenza vaccination recruits few new T cells.

Germline V gene lookup returns CDR1 DFQATT and CDR2 SNEGSKA (reference sequence). V shed 5 bases and J shed 0 bases, with 13 bases lying between them. The CDR3 is made up of 14 amino acids. Material: PBMCs from blood, obtained roughly 20 months after vaccination. The receptor comes from a man aged 50 to 69 who received an inactivated influenza vaccine. The J gene is TRBJ1-1, the V gene TRBV20-1; weak D call: TRBD1 (6 bases). CDR3: CSAPRTVMNTEAFF. The CDR3 DNA reads TGCAGTGCTCCCCGGACAGTCATGAACACTGAAGCTTTCTTT.